This is a list of T cell receptor beta chains from one sample in a study of OX40 agonist ivuxolimab in advanced cancers. Sequencing used immunoSEQ multiplex PCR; TCRdb keeps in-frame clones, though not all of them. This repertoire shows some 96,000 clones, approximately 80% found once; its top ten account for around 1.6%. Here the sequenced sample was CD4+ or CD8+ T cells sorted from blood, taken in a trial of the OX40 agonist ivuxolimab. The receptor set was obtained from an adult with an advanced solid tumor such as melanoma, head and neck, liver or kidney cancer. Both conserved end residues are part of each CDR3. A D gene is named only where the DNA matches it firmly. Only part of the rows carry a size: once, few, many, or a class if the clone is expanded.

J: TRBJ2-7; D: .; V: TRBV19; size: .; DNA: TGTGCCAGTAGAGAGGGGACCTTCTCCTACGAGCAGTACTTC; CDR3: CASREGTFSYEQYF
J: TRBJ1-3; D: TRBD1; V: TRBV6-5; size: .; DNA: TGTGCCAGCAGTCCAGGGACAGGGGGAAACACCATATATTTT; CDR3: CASSPGTGGNTIYF
J: TRBJ2-7; D: .; V: TRBV18; size: .; DNA: TGTGCCAGCTCACCAGGTCCCGGCAGTACCTACGAGCAGTACTTC; CDR3: CASSPGPGSTYEQYF
J: TRBJ2-7; D: .; V: TRBV6-1; size: .; DNA: TGTGCCAGGGAGGACCCGGGAAGGGGCTCCTACGAGCAGTACTTC; CDR3: CAREDPGRGSYEQYF
J: TRBJ2-1; D: TRBD1; V: TRBV5-4; size: .; DNA: TGTGCCAGCAGCCCCAGGACAGGGGGCGATGAGCAGTTCTTC; CDR3: CASSPRTGGDEQFF
J: TRBJ1-5; D: .; V: TRBV28; size: .; DNA: TGTGCCAGCAGTTTATCAGGGTCGCCCCAGCATTTT; CDR3: CASSLSGSPQHF
J: TRBJ1-3; D: .; V: TRBV19; size: .; DNA: TGTGCCAGTAGTATAGATAAGAGGAACTCTGGAAACACCATATATTTT; CDR3: CASSIDKRNSGNTIYF
J: TRBJ2-1; D: TRBD1; V: TRBV6-6; size: once; DNA: TGTGCCAGCAGCACGACAGGGGTAGACAGTGAGCAGTTCTTC; CDR3: CASSTTGVDSEQFF
J: TRBJ1-2; D: TRBD1; V: TRBV30; size: .; DNA: TGTGCCTGGTCATCAGGCCGGGACAGGGGATTCTATGGCTACACCTTC; CDR3: CAWSSGRDRGFYGYTF
J: TRBJ2-1; D: TRBD1; V: TRBV23-1; size: .; DNA: TGCGCCAGCAGTCGCCCGATACAGGGGGCCTCCTACAATGAGCAGTTCTTC; CDR3: CASSRPIQGASYNEQFF
J: TRBJ1-1; D: .; V: TRBV2; size: once; DNA: TGTGCCAGCAGTCGGGGGATTAACACTGAAGCTTTCTTT; CDR3: CASSRGINTEAFF
J: TRBJ1-2; D: .; V: TRBV19; size: .; DNA: TGTGCCAGTAGTATAGTAGGGACCGGCTACACCTTC; CDR3: CASSIVGTGYTF
J: TRBJ1-4; D: .; V: TRBV28; size: .; DNA: TGTGCCAGCACTCGGGACATTGGGCGTGAAAAACTGTTTTTT; CDR3: CASTRDIGREKLFF
J: TRBJ1-3; D: .; V: TRBV7-9; size: .; DNA: TGTGCCAGCAGCTTCGAGAACACCATATATTTT; CDR3: CASSFENTIYF
J: TRBJ2-1; D: .; V: TRBV28; size: once; DNA: TGTGCCAGCAGACTGACTGCAAGACACAATGAGCAGTTCTTC; CDR3: CASRLTARHNEQFF
J: TRBJ2-7; D: .; V: TRBV21-1; size: .; DNA: TGTGCCAGCAGCTCCCGGGACAGGGGGCCCTACGAGCAGTACTTC; CDR3: CASSSRDRGPYEQYF
J: TRBJ1-2; D: TRBD1; V: TRBV7-9; size: .; DNA: TGTGCCAGCCTTACTTACAGGGGCTTGGACTATGGCTACACCTTC; CDR3: CASLTYRGLDYGYTF
J: TRBJ2-6; D: .; V: TRBV29-1; size: .; DNA: TGCAGCGTTCAGGGAATGGGAGCTGGGGCCAACGTCCTGACTTTC; CDR3: CSVQGMGAGANVLTF
J: TRBJ2-7; D: .; V: TRBV5-8; size: .; DNA: TGTGCCAGCAGCCCAAGGGGCCACTACGAGCAGTACTTC; CDR3: CASSPRGHYEQYF
J: TRBJ1-5; D: TRBD1; V: TRBV6-6; size: .; DNA: TGTGCCAGCAGCCCGGGGCAGGGGGTCCTCAATCAGCCCCAGCATTTT; CDR3: CASSPGQGVLNQPQHF
J: TRBJ1-4; D: .; V: TRBV18; size: .; DNA: TGTGCCAGCTCACTTACAGGGAACACTCAAGAAAAACTGTTTTTT; CDR3: CASSLTGNTQEKLFF
J: TRBJ2-1; D: TRBD2; V: TRBV11-2; size: .; DNA: TGTGCCAGCAGGGGGGGACTAGCGGGTCTCGGGCAGTTCTTC; CDR3: CASRGGLAGLGQFF
J: TRBJ2-5; D: TRBD1; V: TRBV29-1; size: .; DNA: TGCAGCGCCAATGGACAGGGCCAGACCCAGTACTTC; CDR3: CSANGQGQTQYF
J: TRBJ2-7; D: .; V: TRBV6-5; size: .; DNA: TGTGCCAGCAGTCCCCCGACGGGGGAGATATACTTC; CDR3: CASSPPTGEIYF
J: TRBJ2-3; D: TRBD1; V: TRBV18; size: .; DNA: TGTGCCAGCTCACCGCCAAACAGGGGCAGAGCTTATACGCAGTATTTT; CDR3: CASSPPNRGRAYTQYF
J: TRBJ1-2; D: TRBD1; V: TRBV4-3; size: .; DNA: TGCGCCAGCAGCCAAGACTCTGGACAGGGGAATTATGGCTACACCTTC; CDR3: CASSQDSGQGNYGYTF
J: TRBJ2-7; D: .; V: TRBV7-8; size: .; DNA: TGTGCCAGCAGCCCCCTTGTGCTCTACGAGCAGTACTTC; CDR3: CASSPLVLYEQYF
J: TRBJ1-2; D: .; V: TRBV27; size: once; DNA: TGTGCCAGCAGTTTAACGGCTAACTATGGCTACACCTTC; CDR3: CASSLTANYGYTF
J: TRBJ2-3; D: .; V: TRBV28; size: few; DNA: TGTGCCAGCAGTTTATCTGCCAATAGCGACGTAAACACAGATACGCAGTATTTT; CDR3: CASSLSANSDVNTDTQYF
J: TRBJ2-5; D: TRBD2; V: TRBV7-2; size: .; DNA: TGTGCCAGCAGCTTTAGCGGGGGGTCCGTAAAAGAGACCCAGTACTTC; CDR3: CASSFSGGSVKETQYF
J: TRBJ2-2; D: TRBD1; V: TRBV6-5; size: .; DNA: TGTGCCAGCAGTTCCCGGACAGGTCGAAGGGGAGGGGAGCTGTTTTTT; CDR3: CASSSRTGRRGGELFF
J: TRBJ1-5; D: .; V: TRBV6-1; size: .; DNA: TGTGCCAGCAGTGAAGTTAGCAATCAGCCCCAGCATTTT; CDR3: CASSEVSNQPQHF
J: TRBJ1-2; D: .; V: TRBV11-2; size: .; DNA: TGTGCCAGCAGCTTAGTGAAGGGGAATTCGTATGGCTACACCTTC; CDR3: CASSLVKGNSYGYTF
J: TRBJ2-1; D: TRBD2; V: TRBV18; size: .; DNA: TGTGCCAGCTCACCACGTCCCAGCGGGGACTCCTACAATGAGCAGTTCTTC; CDR3: CASSPRPSGDSYNEQFF
J: TRBJ1-1; D: TRBD1; V: TRBV12-5; size: .; DNA: TGTGCTAGTGGTTTGGGACAGGGAACTGAAGCTTTCTTT; CDR3: CASGLGQGTEAFF
J: TRBJ1-3; D: .; V: TRBV28; size: .; DNA: TGCGCCAGCAGTTTACTCCCAAACAGCAGAAACACCATATATTTT; CDR3: CASSLLPNSRNTIYF
J: TRBJ2-6; D: .; V: TRBV19; size: .; DNA: TGTGCCAGTAGTATAGATCCTTACCGGGGACTCGGCTCTGGGGCCAACGTCCTGACTTTC; CDR3: CASSIDPYRGLGSGANVLTF
J: TRBJ2-1; D: .; V: TRBV19; size: .; DNA: TGTGCCAGTCAGGGCAGGGTAAATGAGCAGTTCTTC; CDR3: CASQGRVNEQFF
J: TRBJ2-5; D: .; V: TRBV4-1; size: .; DNA: TGCGCCAGCAGCCAAACCCCAGGGAAGCGGGAGACCCAGTACTTC; CDR3: CASSQTPGKRETQYF